The 19 T cell receptor beta chains given below trace back to one sample, sequenced in a study of cytomegalovirus exposure and HLA in healthy donors (dated by TCRdb to the late 2010s). The library was made by the immunoSEQ multiplex PCR assay. Held by TCRdb, this immuneACCESS table contains in-frame sequences only and omits some clones. Under half of the omission traces to an unresolved V gene where checked; the cause of the rest is unknown. A total of 200,000 or so clones appear in this sample, 84% of them only once. In total, the top ten clones hold less than 8.5% of the sample. Sequencing was performed on PBMCs. These receptors all stem from a man between 18 and 35 years old in good health and CMV-seropositive.

V is TRBV2 and J is TRBJ1-4; 7 positions agree with TRBD1. V dropped 8 bases and J dropped 7; count of bases not matched to a gene: 10. CDR3 length equals 14 residues. The germline CDR1 and CDR2 sequences are SNHLY and FYNNEI. The CDR3 here is CASGQDLGAEKLFF. CDR3 coding DNA: TGTGCCAGCGGACAGGACTTAGGGGCTGAAAAACTGTTTTTT.

There are a few counts of this clone. The V and J genes are TRBV5-6 and TRBJ2-1; 11 bases are a match to TRBD2. The CDR3 runs to 14 residues. The V and J ends lost 4 bases and 8 bases, in that order; junction bases with no gene match: 5. The germline CDR1 and CDR2 sequences are SGHDT and YYEEEE. In DNA, the CDR3 is TGTGCCAGCAGCCTTAGCGGGAGGGCCGATGAGCAGTTCTTC. This sequence encodes CASSLSGRADEQFF.

The chain is built from TRBV6-4 and TRBJ2-1; 7 bases map to TRBD1. V trimming: 0 bases; J trimming: 4 bases; junction bases outside the gene matches: 6. Germline V gene sequence: CDR1 MRHNA, CDR2 SNTAGT. The CDR3 extends over 16 amino acids. CDR3 nucleotides: TGTGCCAGCAGTGACTCGAACAGGGGATTTTACAATGAGCAGTTCTTC. It specifies CASSDSNRGFYNEQFF.

CDR3 residues: CAWSGGNTEAFF. The CDR3 coding sequence is TGTGCCTGGAGTGGAGGGAACACTGAAGCTTTCTTT. The chain uses TRBV30 and TRBJ1-1; no reliable D call. The CDR3 covers 12 residues. Trimming removed 1 base at V and 1 base at J, with 4 bases between. CDR1 and CDR2 (germline): GTSNPN, SVGIG (reference sequence).

The chain has TRBV7-2 and TRBJ2-3; the match to TRBD2 covers 8 bases. Per the germline V gene, CDR1 is SGHTA and CDR2 is FQGNSA. The CDR3 has 14 residues. J was trimmed by 4 bases and V by 2 bases; bases with no gene match: 2. The CDR3 reads CASSLFGGADTQYF. The CDR3 region has the DNA TGTGCCAGCAGCTTATTCGGGGGGGCAGATACGCAGTATTTT. Together with reference TRBV7-2 and TRBJ2-3, the CDR3 gives the full variable domain: GAGVSQSPSNKVTEKGKDVELRCDPISGHTALYWYRQSLGQGLEFLIYFQGNSAPDKSGLPSDRFSAERTGGSVSTLTIQRTQQEDSAVYLCASSLFGGADTQYFGPGTRLTVL.

Here the CDR3 DNA reads TGTGCCAGCAGTTGGACGGGACAAGAGACCCAGTACTTC. It encodes CASSWTGQETQYF. The chain recombines TRBV6-1 with TRBJ2-5; possible D gene TRBD2, 5 bases. This CDR3 has 13 amino acids. Germline loops: CDR1 MNHNS, CDR2 SASEGT. The V gene lost 5 bases and the J gene lost 2 bases, with 9 bases spanning the gap.

The chain employs TRBV27 and TRBJ2-3; D may be TRBD2 (7 bases). Germline CDR1 is MNHEY and CDR2 is SMNVEV (reference sequence). V lost 8 bases, J lost 4 bases, and 25 bases lay in between. There are 17 residues in the CDR3. The CDR3 loop is CASRLQGREFGPDTQYF. CDR3 coding DNA: TGTGCCAGCCGCCTGCAGGGGCGGGAGTTTGGCCCAGATACGCAGTATTTT.

This chain connects TRBV5-1 to TRBJ2-2, with D maybe TRBD2 (5 bases). Looked up from germline, CDR1 is SGHRS and CDR2 is YFSETQ. Deletions cut 2 bases from V and 2 bases from J, with 16 bases between. The CDR3 has 17 residues. CDR3 amino acids: CASSFLVSGLNTGELFF. The CDR3 DNA is TGCGCCAGCAGCTTCCTGGTGAGCGGATTAAACACCGGGGAGCTGTTTTTT.

This rearrangement joins TRBV6-5 to TRBJ1-4; D is undetermined. The V gene's germline CDR1 is MNHEY and CDR2 SVGAGI. Trimming stripped 6 bases from V and 8 bases from J, with 19 bases between. This CDR3 has 15 residues. The CDR3: CASSAYRGSGEKLFF. CDR3 coding DNA: TGTGCCAGCAGCGCTTACCGGGGTAGTGGGGAAAAACTGTTTTTT.

V and J are TRBV30 and TRBJ2-1, with TRBD2 matching over 8 bases. Germline trimming cut 3 bases from V and 6 bases from J; bases unmatched to any gene: 10. Germline V gene sequence: CDR1 GTSNPN, CDR2 SVGIG (reference sequence). The CDR3 length is 15 residues. The CDR3 reads CAWSQGGAGGNEQFF. CDR3 DNA: TGTGCCTGGAGCCAAGGGGGGGCGGGAGGCAATGAGCAGTTCTTC.

The chain is built from TRBV14 and TRBJ2-7; 9 nucleotides line up with TRBD2. The CDR3 is 20 residues long. Germline CDR1 reads SGHDN; CDR2 reads FVKESK. V trimming: 3 bases; J trimming: 0 bases; junction bases outside the gene matches: 18. The CDR3 DNA sequence: TGTGCCAGCAGCCACACGGGGCCGGGACTAGCTGACAAGAGCTCCTACGAGCAGTACTTC. This sequence encodes CASSHTGPGLADKSSYEQYF.

The chain has TRBV4-3 and TRBJ1-1; no firm D call. V gave up 4 bases and J gave up 3 bases, with 12 bases separating them. Germline values: CDR1 LGHNA, CDR2 YSLEER. The CDR3 sequence is 14 residues long. The CDR3 protein is CASSRAIMDTEAFF. CDR3 DNA: TGCGCCAGCAGCCGGGCGATAATGGACACTGAAGCTTTCTTT.

The rearrangement joins TRBV27 to TRBJ2-7; the D gene is possibly TRBD2 (7 bases). CDR1 and CDR2 (germline): MNHEY, SMNVEV (reference sequence). The V and J ends lost 8 bases and 5 bases respectively, with 22 bases between them. This CDR3 comprises 15 residues. The CDR3 loop reads CASGRGGGPRNEQYF. Written as DNA, the CDR3 is TGTGCCAGCGGTAGAGGGGGAGGGCCGAGGAACGAGCAGTACTTC.

This rearrangement joins TRBV7-6 to TRBJ2-3; TRBD2 matches 13 bases. Per germline, CDR1 SGHVS and CDR2 FNYEAQ. V lost 1 base, J lost 8 bases, and 6 bases stayed unmatched. This CDR3 has 16 amino acids. The CDR3 DNA reads TGTGCCAGCAGCTTAGGGACTAGCGGGAGTGGGGGTACGCAGTATTTT. Protein product: CASSLGTSGSGGTQYF. Complete variable domain (other parts from reference TRBV7-6 and TRBJ2-3): GAGVSQSPRYKVTKRGQDVALRCDPISGHVSLYWYRQALGQGPEFLTYFNYEAQQDKSGLPNDRFSAERPEGSISTLTIQRTEQRDSAMYRCASSLGTSGSGGTQYFGPGTRLTVL.

CDR3 loop: CASSEARGFANTGELFF. CDR3 nucleotides: TGTGCCAGCAGTGAAGCGCGCGGATTCGCGAACACCGGGGAGCTGTTTTTT. This chain joins TRBV2 and TRBJ2-2; D remains ambiguous. Between the trimmed V and J ends, which lost 0 bases and 0 bases, there was a span of 11 bases. Germline loops: CDR1 SNHLY, CDR2 FYNNEI. The length of the CDR3 is 17 residues.

The rearrangement uses TRBV10-1 and TRBJ1-2; TRBD1 is a possible D gene (6 bases). CDR1 is WNHNN, CDR2 SYGVQD, per germline (reference sequence). CDR3 length equals 13 residues. Between the trimmed V and J ends, which lost 7 bases and 1 base, there was a span of 10 bases. CDR3 DNA: TGCGCCAGCACTCAGGGGATTAACTATGGCTACACCTTC. Protein sequence: CASTQGINYGYTF.

The rearrangement uses TRBV28 and TRBJ1-2, with D perhaps TRBD1 (5 bases). CDR1 is MDHEN, CDR2 SYDVKM, per germline. The V end lost 1 base, the J end lost 7 bases, and 13 bases lay between the germline ends. This CDR3 region has 14 residues. The CDR3 spells CASSLSGGRVGYTF. The CDR3 DNA sequence: TGTGCCAGCAGTTTATCGGGGGGGAGGGTTGGCTACACCTTC.

This rearrangement joins TRBV28 to TRBJ1-1; D might be TRBD1 (6 bases). The CDR3 sequence is 15 residues long. V lost 7 bases and J lost 3, with 18 bases in between. Germline CDR1 is MDHEN and CDR2 is SYDVKM. CDR3 protein: CASTTGASGDTEAFF. CDR3 in DNA: TGTGCCAGCACTACTGGGGCCTCAGGGGACACTGAAGCTTTCTTT.

This clone was counted many times. This chain links TRBV4-3 with TRBJ2-6; TRBD1 might be the D (6 bases). Trimming cost V 0 bases and J 4 bases, with 10 bases left between them. The CDR3 has 16 amino acids. Germline V lookup: CDR1 LGHNA, CDR2 YSLEER. The CDR3 DNA reads TGCGCCAGCAGCCAAGATTGGGGGCTGGGGGCCAACGTCCTGACTTTC. This sequence encodes CASSQDWGLGANVLTF.